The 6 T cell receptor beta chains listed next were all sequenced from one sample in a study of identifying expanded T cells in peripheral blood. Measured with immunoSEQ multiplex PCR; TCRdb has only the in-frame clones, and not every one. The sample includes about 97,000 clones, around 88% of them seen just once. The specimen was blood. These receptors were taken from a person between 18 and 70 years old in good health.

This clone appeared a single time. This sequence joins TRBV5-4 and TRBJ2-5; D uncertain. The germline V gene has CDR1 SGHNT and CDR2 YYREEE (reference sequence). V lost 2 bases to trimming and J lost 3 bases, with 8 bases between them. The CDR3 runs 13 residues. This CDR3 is CASSFQDEETQYF. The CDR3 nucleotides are TGTGCCAGCAGCTTTCAGGACGAAGAGACCCAGTACTTC. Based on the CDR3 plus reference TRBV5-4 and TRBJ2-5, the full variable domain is ETGVTQSPTHLIKTRGQQVTLRCSSQSGHNTVSWYQQALGQGPQFIFQYYREEENGRGNFPPRFSGLQFPNYSSELNVNALELDDSALYLCASSFQDEETQYFGPGTRLLVL.

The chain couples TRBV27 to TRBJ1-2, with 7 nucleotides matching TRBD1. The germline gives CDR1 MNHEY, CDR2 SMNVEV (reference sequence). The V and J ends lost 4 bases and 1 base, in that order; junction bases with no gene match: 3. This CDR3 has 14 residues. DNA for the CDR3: TGTGCCAGCAGTTCGGGACAGAGTAACTATGGCTACACCTTC. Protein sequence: CASSSGQSNYGYTF.

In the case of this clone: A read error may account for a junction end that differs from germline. CDR3 sequence reads: CASGFTTYEQYF. DNA for the CDR3: TGTGCCAGCGGCTTTACCACCTACGAGCAGTACTTC. The V gene is TRBV5-6, the J gene TRBJ2-7; D is unclear. The CDR3 consists of 12 residues. Germline V lookup: CDR1 SGHDT, CDR2 YYEEEE. The complete variable domain, with remaining parts taken from reference TRBV5-6 and TRBJ2-7, reads DAGVTQSPTHLIKTRGQQVTLRCSPKSGHDTVSWYQQALGQGPQFIFQYYEEEERQRGNFPDRFSGHQFPNYSSELNVNALLLGDSALYLCASGFTTYEQYFGPGTRLTVT.

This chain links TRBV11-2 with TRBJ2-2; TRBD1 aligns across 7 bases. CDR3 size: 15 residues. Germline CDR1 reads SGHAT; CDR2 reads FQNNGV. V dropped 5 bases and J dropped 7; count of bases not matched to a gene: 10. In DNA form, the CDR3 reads TGTGCCAGCAGCGGACAGCAGGGGGAAAACGGGGAGCTGTTTTTT. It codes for CASSGQQGENGELFF.

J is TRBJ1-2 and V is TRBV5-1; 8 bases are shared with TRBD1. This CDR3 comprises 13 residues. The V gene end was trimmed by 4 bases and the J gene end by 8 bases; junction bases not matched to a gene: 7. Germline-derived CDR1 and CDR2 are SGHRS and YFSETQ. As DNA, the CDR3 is TGCGCCAGCAGCCCAGGGGACAGGCAGGGCTACACCTTC. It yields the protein CASSPGDRQGYTF.

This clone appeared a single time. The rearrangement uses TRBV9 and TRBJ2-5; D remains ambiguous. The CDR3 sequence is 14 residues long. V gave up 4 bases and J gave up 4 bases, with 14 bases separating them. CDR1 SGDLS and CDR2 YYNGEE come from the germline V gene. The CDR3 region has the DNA TGTGCCAGCAGCACCCGGGTTAGCCCAGAGACCCAGTACTTC. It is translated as CASSTRVSPETQYF.